This T cell receptor delta chain derives from a study of gamma-delta chains in newborns, infants, children. Study-wide context: Polyclonal expansion of innate γδ T cells after birth follows microbial exposure.

TCRdb reanalysed the reads with CATT. The sample lists 4,000 to 5,000 delta-chain clones; about 5% were seen once. The trim removed 2 bases at V and 0 bases at J, leaving 3 bases unmatched. The CDR3 consists of 16 residues. CDR1 and CDR2 from the germline V gene are GEAIGNYY and EKD. Sequencing used blood. The chain is built from TRDV2 and TRDJ2; TRDD3 matches 9 bases. The receptor was derived from a child who was a newborn, infant or young child, either healthy, febrile or measles-vaccinated (not recorded which). CDR3 in amino acids: CACDILGEALTAQLFF. The CDR3, as DNA: TGTGCCTGTGACATACTGGGGGAAGCTTTGACAGCACAACTCTTCTTT.